The 25 T cell receptor beta chains below come from one sample, sequenced in a study of technical replicates of blood from a handful of donors. The method was immunoSEQ multiplex PCR; TCRdb's version includes in-frame clones alone and lacks a portion of them. This table has tens of thousands of clones, more than 90% appearing once. Sequencing input: PBMCs. Source of these receptors: a human donor in good health. Some clones in this sample may be carry-over from other donors' samples.

The chain recombines TRBV7-7 with TRBJ2-5, with 15 bases aligning to TRBD2. The CDR3 length is 16 residues. The junction had 6 bases not matched to a gene; V was cut back by 5 bases and J by 5 bases. Per the germline V gene, CDR1 is SSHAT and CDR2 is FNYEAQ (reference sequence). CDR3: CASSPGLAGGRETQYF. CDR3 coding DNA: TGTGCCAGCAGCCCTGGACTAGCGGGGGGGCGGGAGACCCAGTACTTC.

The chain recombines TRBV5-6 with TRBJ2-7; the match to TRBD2 covers 8 bases. The V gene's germline CDR1 is SGHDT and CDR2 YYEEEE. J gave up 4 bases and V 2 bases, and 5 bases lay outside the gene matches. The CDR3 is 14 amino acids. The CDR3 bases are TGTGCCAGCAGCTTCGAGCGGGAGCGGTACGAGCAGTACTTC. This sequence encodes CASSFERERYEQYF.

Written as DNA, the CDR3 is TGTGCTAGTGGTCACTCACTGGCGGAGGGCGAGCAGTACTTC. Protein sequence: CASGHSLAEGEQYF. The chain joins TRBV12-5 to TRBJ2-7; possible D gene TRBD2, 6 bases. In germline, CDR1 is LGHNT, CDR2 FRNRAP. The CDR3 contains 14 residues. Trimming took off 5 bases at V and 6 bases at J, with 17 bases between the two ends.

This clone is medium-sized by share. This rearrangement joins TRBV12-5 to TRBJ2-1, with 7 bases aligning to TRBD2. Looked up from germline, CDR1 is LGHNT and CDR2 is FRNRAP. The CDR3 spans 14 residues. V dropped 6 bases and J dropped 5; count of bases not matched to a gene: 7. As DNA, the CDR3 is TGTGCTAGTGGCCTTCTCCGGGGGGACAATGAGCAGTTCTTC. This sequence encodes CASGLLRGDNEQFF.

This rearrangement joins TRBV27 to TRBJ2-7; TRBD1 might be the D (6 bases). Trimming stripped 4 bases from V and 3 bases from J, with 16 bases between. The CDR3 length is 15 residues. Germline values: CDR1 MNHEY, CDR2 SMNVEV (reference sequence). CDR3 residues: CASSWGRTAYYEQYF. DNA for the CDR3: TGTGCCAGCAGTTGGGGACGGACAGCCTACTACGAGCAGTACTTC.

The chain uses TRBV7-2 and TRBJ1-3; 9 nucleotides match TRBD1. The V segment lost 5 bases and the J segment 4 bases; nucleotides outside the gene matches: 9. The CDR3 length is 16 residues. Germline V gene sequence: CDR1 SGHTA, CDR2 FQGNSA. The CDR3 loop is CASSRGQGYGGNTIYF. The DNA for the CDR3 is TGTGCCAGCAGCCGTGGACAGGGGTATGGAGGAAACACCATATATTTT.

This chain uses TRBV5-6 with TRBJ2-5; 15 bases are a match to TRBD2. The J call may not be correct, given that the DNA end is closer to TRBJ2-7. The CDR3 loop spans 15 amino acids. From germline, CDR1 is SGHDT and CDR2 YYEEEE. CDR3 amino acids: CASSGGLAGGYEQYF. CDR3 DNA sequence: TGTGCCAGCAGCGGGGGACTAGCGGGGGGCTACGAGCAGTACTTC.

This chain uses TRBV25-1 with TRBJ1-1; the D is unclear. V lost 2 bases and J lost 11, with 18 bases in between. The CDR3 is made up of 14 amino acids. Germline lookup yields CDR1 MGHDK and CDR2 SYGVNS. Here the CDR3 reads CASSEGAGGRSAFF. The CDR3 nucleotides are TGTGCCAGCAGTGAAGGTGCAGGTGGTAGATCGGCTTTCTTT.

In its sample, this clone was seen once. The chain joins TRBV7-2 to TRBJ1-2; D may be TRBD1 (5 bases). This CDR3 has 13 residues. Per germline, CDR1 SGHTA and CDR2 FQGNSA. V was shortened by 3 bases and J by 5 bases, with 10 bases between the two germline ends. The CDR3: CASSFDSDYGYTF. The CDR3 coding sequence is TGTGCCAGCAGCTTCGACAGCGATTATGGCTACACCTTC.

The V call is TRBV29-1, the J call TRBJ1-1; perhaps TRBD1 as D (6 bases). This CDR3 spans 13 amino acids. CDR1 and CDR2 from the germline V gene are SQVTM and ANQGSEA. Deletions cut 1 base from V and 1 base from J, with 7 bases between. The CDR3: CSVEVDRNTEAFF. DNA of the CDR3: TGCAGCGTTGAAGTGGACAGGAACACTGAAGCTTTCTTT.

J is TRBJ2-2 and V is TRBV9, with TRBD2 identical over 11 bases. J gave up 5 bases and V 2 bases, and 8 bases lay outside the gene matches. CDR1 is SGDLS and CDR2 is YYNGEE in the germline V gene. The CDR3 sequence is 17 residues long. CDR3 coding DNA: TGTGCCAGCAGCGTGACTAGCGGGAATACAGGGACCGGGGAGCTGTTTTTT. Amino acid sequence: CASSVTSGNTGTGELFF. The entire variable domain, with the rest obtained from reference TRBV9 and TRBJ2-2, is as follows: DSGVTQTPKHLITATGQRVTLRCSPRSGDLSVYWYQQSLDQGLQFLIQYYNGEERAKGNILERFSAQQFPDLHSELNLSSLELGDSALYFCASSVTSGNTGTGELFFGEGSRLTVL.

The gene calls are TRBV2 and TRBJ1-1; D uncertain. In germline, CDR1 is SNHLY, CDR2 FYNNEI. V was clipped by 8 bases and J by 5 bases, with 15 bases between them. The CDR3 sequence is 13 residues long. The CDR3 region is CASLKGEGTEAFF. In nucleotides, the CDR3 is TGTGCCAGCTTAAAGGGAGAAGGAACTGAAGCTTTCTTT. Supplemented by reference TRBV2 and TRBJ1-1, the full variable domain reads EPEVTQTPSHQVTQMGQEVILRCVPISNHLYFYWYRQILGQKVEFLVSFYNNEISEKSEIFDDQFSVERPDGSNFTLKIRSTKLEDSAMYFCASLKGEGTEAFFGQGTRLTVV.

The chain employs TRBV15 and TRBJ1-6; 9 bases are shared with TRBD1. The J segment lost 7 bases and the V segment lost 4 bases, leaving 5 bases of the junction unmatched. Per the germline V gene, CDR1 is LNHNV and CDR2 is YYDKDF (reference sequence). This CDR3 region has 15 residues. The DNA of the CDR3 is TGTGCCACCAGCACACGGACAGGGGTCAATTCACCCCTCCACTTT. Amino acid sequence: CATSTRTGVNSPLHF.

J is TRBJ2-2 and V is TRBV9, with 11 bases lining up with TRBD2. The CDR3 runs 15 residues. Germline lookup yields CDR1 SGDLS and CDR2 YYNGEE. V was pared by 3 bases and J by 8 bases, with 6 bases of the junction left unmatched. In nucleotides, the CDR3 is TGTGCCAGCAGCGCAGCTAGCGGGGGGACGGGGGAGCTGTTTTTT. Translation gives CASSAASGGTGELFF.

The chain joins TRBV19 to TRBJ2-7; no clear D. V lost 7 bases to trimming and J lost 12 bases, with 19 bases between them. CDR1 LNHDA and CDR2 SQIVND come from the germline V gene (reference sequence). The CDR3 is made up of 12 amino acids. The CDR3 here is CASTWQRIAPYF. DNA for the CDR3: TGTGCCAGTACCTGGCAGCGAATTGCTCCGTACTTC.

The chain employs TRBV6-1 and TRBJ2-3; TRBD1 agrees at 9 bases. Germline V gene data show CDR1 as MNHNS and CDR2 as SASEGT. The CDR3 sequence is 14 residues long. The ends lost 1 base at V and 4 bases at J; junction bases unmatched: 0. CDR3 coding DNA: TGTGCCAGCAGTGAAGGACAGGGGGCAGATACGCAGTATTTT. This translates into CASSEGQGADTQYF.

V and J are TRBV7-9 and TRBJ2-7; 10 bases agree with TRBD2. Per the germline V gene, CDR1 is SEHNR and CDR2 is FQNEAQ (reference sequence). This CDR3 comprises 15 residues. Trimming took 6 bases from V and 5 from J; bases not matched to a gene: 10. The CDR3 nucleotides are TGTGCCAGCAGAAGTACCGGGACTAGCGCCGACGAGCAGTACTTC. This encodes CASRSTGTSADEQYF.

This clone was detected only a few times. The J gene is TRBJ1-1, the V gene TRBV15; unclear D gene. V was cut by 0 bases and J by 0 bases, with 11 bases left in between. This CDR3 contains 16 residues. Germline V lookup: CDR1 LNHNV, CDR2 YYDKDF (reference sequence). The CDR3 loop is CATSRDRVALNTEAFF. CDR3 coding DNA: TGTGCCACCAGCAGAGATCGGGTGGCTCTGAACACTGAAGCTTTCTTT. Looking up the rest from reference TRBV15 and TRBJ1-1 gives the full variable domain: DAMVIQNPRYQVTQFGKPVTLSCSQTLNHNVMYWYQQKSSQAPKLLFHYYDKDFNNEADTPDNFQSRRPNTSFCFLDIRSPGLGDTAMYLCATSRDRVALNTEAFFGQGTRLTVV.

The chain couples TRBV9 to TRBJ1-3; 8 positions match TRBD1. The junction had 7 bases not matched to a gene; V was cut back by 4 bases and J by 4 bases. The germline CDR1 and CDR2 sequences are SGDLS and YYNGEE. The CDR3 is 15 residues long. The CDR3 bases are TGTGCCAGCAGCACCCGGACAGGGATAGGAAACACCATATATTTT. Protein product: CASSTRTGIGNTIYF.

CDR3 nucleotide sequence: TGTGCCAGAAGACAGGGAGGTGTAACTGAAGCTTTCTTT. The encoded protein is CARRQGGVTEAFF. The chain uses TRBV6-1 and TRBJ1-1; TRBD1 agrees at 7 bases. Germline lookup yields CDR1 MNHNS and CDR2 SASEGT. This CDR3 has 13 amino acids. V lost 9 bases, J lost 5 bases, and 9 bases stayed unmatched.

The V gene is TRBV7-2, the J gene TRBJ2-2; TRBD1 agrees at 7 bases. The CDR3 covers 16 residues. V shed 4 bases, J shed 1 base, and the junction held 6 bases outside the gene matches. Germline V gene data show CDR1 as SGHTA and CDR2 as FQGNSA. The CDR3 DNA reads TGTGCCAGCAGCTCGTCGACAGGGAGGAACACCGGGGAGCTGTTTTTT. Translating it yields CASSSSTGRNTGELFF.

This chain links TRBV6-1 with TRBJ2-2; 9 bases are a match to TRBD2. This CDR3 is built from 15 residues. The trim removed 7 bases at V and 4 bases at J, leaving 7 bases unmatched. Germline values: CDR1 MNHNS, CDR2 SASEGT. CDR3 bases: TGTGCCAGCACTGGCGGGGGGGTTGGCACCGGGGAGCTGTTTTTT. It specifies CASTGGGVGTGELFF.

The gene calls are TRBV9 and TRBJ2-1; a weak D match, TRBD1 (6 bases). The CDR3 length is 15 residues. V lost 0 bases, J lost 4 bases, and 11 bases lay in between. CDR1 is SGDLS and CDR2 is YYNGEE in the germline V gene. The CDR3 DNA reads TGTGCCAGCAGCGTAGGGGACAACTATTACAATGAGCAGTTCTTC. Translation gives CASSVGDNYYNEQFF.

The chain uses TRBV19 and TRBJ1-5; 7 positions match TRBD1. V was pared by 5 bases and J by 4 bases, with 8 bases of the junction left unmatched. This CDR3 region has 15 residues. Germline CDR1 and CDR2: LNHDA and SQIVND (reference sequence). The CDR3 DNA reads as TGTGCCAGTAGTTGGGACAGCGCCAAGAATCAGCCCCAGCATTTT. This translates into CASSWDSAKNQPQHF.

The chain couples TRBV6-6 to TRBJ1-6; perhaps TRBD1 as D (5 bases). The CDR3 runs to 15 residues. From germline, CDR1 is MNHNY and CDR2 SVGAGI (reference sequence). V dropped 5 bases and J dropped 3 bases, with 11 bases sitting between them. The CDR3 bases are TGTGCCAGCAGTCAACCGGGACTCTATAATTCACCCCTCCACTTT. It specifies CASSQPGLYNSPLHF.